The 13 T cell receptor beta chains below all came from one sample that was sequenced in a study of spatial heterogeneity in lung cancer. TCRdb analysed the 5' RACE reads with MiXCR anew, one entry per CDR3 protein. The sample contains approximately 27,000 distinct CDR3 sequences, about 6% of which appear only once. Time point noted: blood at routine non-recurrence follow-up after resection. Unsorted samples of tumor, nontumor lung or frozen PBMC had their whole RNA sequenced. This sample comprised PBMCs, obtained at follow-up. The receptors were gathered from a male donor with early-stage non-small cell lung cancer.

This clonotype has at least ten counts. The rearrangement joins TRBV25-1 to TRBJ2-1, with 8 nucleotides matching TRBD2. Germline CDR1 and CDR2: MGHDK and SYGVNS. The V and J ends lost 3 bases and 5 bases, in that order; junction bases with no gene match: 3. This CDR3 comprises 14 residues. The CDR3 is CASSDPGGDNEQFF. In nucleotides, the CDR3 is TGTGCCAGCAGTGACCCGGGGGGGGACAATGAGCAGTTCTTC.

This clonotype has at least ten counts. The chain joins TRBV6-5 to TRBJ2-7; D call uncertain. V was pared by 2 bases and J by 2 bases, with 13 bases between. From germline, CDR1 is MNHEY and CDR2 SVGAGI. This CDR3 spans 15 amino acids. As DNA, the CDR3 is TGTGCCAGCAGTTACGTAGTAGGGTCGACCTACGAGCAGTACTTC. It encodes CASSYVVGSTYEQYF.

The sample holds many counts of this clonotype. The chain has TRBV7-2 and TRBJ1-3; TRBD1 might be the D (6 bases). CDR1 SGHTA and CDR2 FQGNSA come from the germline V gene. The CDR3 runs to 16 residues. Trimming removed 2 bases at V and 0 bases at J, with 11 bases between. The CDR3 nucleotides are TGTGCCAGCAGCTTACATCAGGGGAGCTCTGGAAACACCATATATTTT. Protein: CASSLHQGSSGNTIYF. The full variable domain, in which reference TRBV7-2 and TRBJ1-3 provide the parts outside the CDR3, is GAGVSQSPSNKVTEKGKDVELRCDPISGHTALYWYRQSLGQGLEFLIYFQGNSAPDKSGLPSDRFSAERTGGSVSTLTIQRTQQEDSAVYLCASSLHQGSSGNTIYFGEGSWLTVV.

This sequence joins TRBV18 and TRBJ1-5; D unresolved. The CDR3 contains 13 residues. V dropped 8 bases and J dropped 3 bases, with 11 bases sitting between them. Per germline, CDR1 KGHSH and CDR2 LQKENI. CDR3 amino acids: CASRSESNQPQHF. DNA for the CDR3: TGTGCCAGCCGCTCGGAATCCAATCAGCCCCAGCATTTT.

This clonotype was seen many times. The rearrangement links TRBV27 to TRBJ2-1; D is uncertain. V lost 5 bases, J lost 0 bases, and 8 bases lay in between. Per the germline V gene, CDR1 is MNHEY and CDR2 is SMNVEV (reference sequence). This CDR3 has 14 residues. The CDR3 bases are TGTGCCAGCAGTCGACCAAGCTCCTACAATGAGCAGTTCTTC. Translation gives CASSRPSSYNEQFF.

This clonotype was observed many times. The rearrangement links TRBV12-3 or TRBV12-4 to TRBJ2-3; maybe TRBD2 (5 bases). The V end was cut by 3 bases, the J end by 10 bases, with 11 bases between. The CDR3 has 12 residues. The CDR3 reads CASSLARRAQYF. In nucleotides, the CDR3 is TGTGCCAGCAGTTTGGCCAGGCGGGCGCAGTATTTT.

The sample holds many counts of this clonotype. The genes are TRBV5-1 and TRBJ1-2; 7 positions match TRBD1. The CDR3 sequence is 16 residues long. Germline CDR1 SGHRS, CDR2 YFSETQ. V trimming: 0 bases; J trimming: 4 bases; junction bases outside the gene matches: 9. The chain's CDR3 is CASSLAGGQRTYGYTF. For the CDR3, the DNA is TGCGCCAGCAGCTTGGCCGGGGGACAGCGAACCTATGGCTACACCTTC.

This clonotype appeared many times. The chain recombines TRBV11-1 with TRBJ1-4; the D is unclear. In germline, CDR1 is SGHAT, CDR2 FQDESV (reference sequence). The CDR3 totals 14 residues. V dropped 3 bases and J dropped 5 bases, with 10 bases sitting between them. The CDR3 region is CASSFWGENEKLFF. Written as DNA, the CDR3 is TGTGCCAGCAGCTTCTGGGGTGAGAATGAAAAACTGTTTTTT. Drawing the rest from reference TRBV11-1 and TRBJ1-4, the complete variable domain is EAEVAQSPRYKITEKSQAVAFWCDPISGHATLYWYRQILGQGPELLVQFQDESVVDDSQLPKDRFSAERLKGVDSTLKIQPAELGDSAMYLCASSFWGENEKLFFGSGTQLSVL.

In its sample, this clonotype was seen many times. A junction end diverges from the germline sequence, so it may reflect a read error. The CDR3: CASSVAGSYNEQFF. The CDR3 DNA reads as TGTGCCAGCAGCGTAGCGGGCTCCTACAATGAGCAGTTCTTC. The chain joins TRBV7-2 to TRBJ2-1; 7 bases are a match to TRBD2. The CDR3 runs to 14 residues. Germline CDR1 is SGHTA and CDR2 is FQGNSA.

The table lists this clonotype with many counts. The gene calls are TRBV20-1 and TRBJ2-7; D unclear. CDR1 is DFQATT and CDR2 is SNEGSKA in the germline V gene (reference sequence). The CDR3 is 13 amino acids. With 6 bases removed from V and 0 bases from J, the gap between germline ends came to 12 bases. CDR3 DNA: TGCAGTGCCCCAGACGGGTTCTCCTACGAGCAGTACTTC. Translating it yields CSAPDGFSYEQYF.

This clonotype showed up just a few times. This sequence joins TRBV11-2 and TRBJ1-3; D is unclear. This CDR3 contains 14 residues. Trimming took off 5 bases at V and 0 bases at J, with 8 bases between the two ends. Germline V gene data show CDR1 as SGHAT and CDR2 as FQNNGV. The CDR3 bases are TGTGCCAGCAGCCCAAATTACTCTGGAAACACCATATATTTT. Translating it yields CASSPNYSGNTIYF.

The genes are TRBV6-5 and TRBJ2-7, with D perhaps being TRBD1 or TRBD2 (5 bases each). The CDR3 sequence is 15 residues long. The V gene's germline CDR1 is MNHEY and CDR2 SVGAGI. The ends were cut back, 6 bases at V and 0 bases at J, with 15 bases in the middle. CDR3 amino acids: CASRIGTASSYEQYF. The CDR3 DNA reads as TGTGCCAGCAGAATAGGGACGGCCAGCTCCTACGAGCAGTACTTC.

This clonotype was counted ten times or more. The chain uses TRBV6-4 and TRBJ2-1; 8 bases line up with TRBD2. The CDR3 has 15 residues. Trimming at V came to 3 bases and at J to 9 bases, leaving 10 bases not matched to a gene. Germline CDR1 is MRHNA and CDR2 is SNTAGT. In DNA, the CDR3 is TGTGCCAGCAGTGAGGGACTAGAAGGGAGCGCTGAGCAGTTCTTC. This sequence encodes CASSEGLEGSAEQFF.